A selection of T cell receptor beta chains follows, all from one sample in a study of T cells in Graves' hyperthyroidism and ophthalmopathy. Via MiXCR, TCRdb re-called the multiplex PCR reads, giving one row per CDR3 protein. The table lists hundreds of thousands of distinct CDR3 sequences, roughly 45% of them singletons. Sample: peripheral blood or thyroid tissue (not recorded which). The receptors derive from an adult man with Graves' disease, either hyperthyroidism or ophthalmopathy (not recorded which). The CDR3 runs from the conserved cysteine through the conserved F or W. A D gene is named only where the DNA matches it firmly. A row's size may be missing; if present it is once, few, many or a size class.

v_call	d_call	j_call	clone_size	cdr3_nt	cdr3_aa
TRBV10-3	NA	TRBJ2-5	NA	TGTGCCATCAGGGAGTCGTCTGGGGACGAGACCCAGTACTTC	CAIRESSGDETQYF
TRBV29-1	NA	TRBJ1-2	NA	TGCAGCGTTCCCGGGGACTTTCGGCGGATCCAGGAGGGCTACACCTTC	CSVPGDFRRIQEGYTF
TRBV7-9	TRBD1	TRBJ2-6	NA	TGTGCCAGCAGCGGTCCGACAGGGCTGACTTTC	CASSGPTGLTF
TRBV29-1	TRBD1	TRBJ1-1	many	TGCAGCGTTCTTAGACAGGGGGGAGAAGCTTTCTTT	CSVLRQGGEAFF
TRBV5-1	TRBD1	TRBJ2-5	NA	TGCGCCAGCAGCTTGGAGGGACAGGCTGGGAGAGAGACCCAGTACTTC	CASSLEGQAGRETQYF
TRBV6-6	NA	TRBJ1-2	few	TGTGCCAGCAGTTACCCCGCCGTCCCCGGCTACACCTTC	CASSYPAVPGYTF
TRBV2	NA	TRBJ2-7	many	TGTGCCAGCACGACGGGGGTGCGCTACGAGCAGTACTTC	CASTTGVRYEQYF
TRBV5-1	NA	TRBJ1-4	NA	TGCGCCAGCAGAGGGACTGCCAATGAAAAACTGTTTTTT	CASRGTANEKLFF
TRBV25-1	NA	TRBJ2-3	once	TGTGCCAGCAGCCCCAGTAGTGCCACAGATACGCAGTATTTT	CASSPSSATDTQYF
TRBV24-1	NA	TRBJ2-1	NA	TGTGCCACCAGTGATTCCCTCGCCGGAGGCCTTTACAATGAGCAGTTCTTC	CATSDSLAGGLYNEQFF
TRBV11-2	TRBD1	TRBJ1-5	NA	TGTGCCAGCAGCCAGGGACAGGGCAAGGCTCAGCCCCAGCATTTT	CASSQGQGKAQPQHF
TRBV12-3/TRBV12-4	NA	TRBJ1-2	few	TGTGCCAGCAGACGGACACTGGACTATGGCTACACCTTC	CASRRTLDYGYTF
TRBV12-3/TRBV12-4	NA	TRBJ2-7	few	TGTGCCAGCAGCGCGGGACAGCGTCTGGTCTACGAGCAGTACTTC	CASSAGQRLVYEQYF
TRBV7-2	TRBD1	TRBJ1-1	many	TGTGCCAGCAGCTTACGTGACAGGGGACGGACTGAAGCTTTCTTT	CASSLRDRGRTEAFF
TRBV10-1	NA	TRBJ1-5	NA	TGCGCCACCCCTCCACTCGGCGAGCAGCCCCAGCATTTT	CATPPLGEQPQHF
TRBV19	TRBD2	TRBJ2-5	few	TGTGCCAGTAGTATGGGAGGGGCCGGCCAAGAGACCCAGTACTTC	CASSMGGAGQETQYF
TRBV7-9	NA	TRBJ1-2	NA	TGTGCCAGCAGCACGCCGGGACGACGGCCAGGCAGCTACACCTTC	CASSTPGRRPGSYTF
TRBV20-1	NA	TRBJ1-1	NA	TGCAGTGCTAGGCGGCCTATGAACACTGAAGCTTTCTTT	CSARRPMNTEAFF
TRBV12-3/TRBV12-4	TRBD1	TRBJ1-3	few	TGTGCCAGCAGTTTAAGGGGACAGGGAGGAAACACCATATATTTT	CASSLRGQGGNTIYF
TRBV7-9	NA	TRBJ1-1	many	TGTGCCAGCAGCCCCACAGGGTTGAGCACTGAAGCTTTCTTT	CASSPTGLSTEAFF
TRBV29-1	NA	TRBJ2-7	once	TGCAGCTTAAGCAGGGGCGAGCAGTACTTC	CSLSRGEQYF
TRBV20-1	NA	TRBJ2-2	NA	TGCAGTGCTAGCCGGGACAACACCGGGGAGCTGTTTTTT	CSASRDNTGELFF
TRBV2	TRBD1	TRBJ2-7	many	TGTGCCAGCAGTTCGGGACAGGACGAGCAGTACTTC	CASSSGQDEQYF
TRBV7-9	TRBD1	TRBJ2-6	few	TGTGCCAGCAGCCACCGGGACAGGGATTCTGGGGCCAACGTCCTGACTTTC	CASSHRDRDSGANVLTF
TRBV2	NA	TRBJ1-2	many	TGTGCCAGCAGTGGCGTGGGAGGCTACACCTTC	CASSGVGGYTF
TRBV7-4	NA	TRBJ1-6	NA	TGTGCCAGCAGCGTTGAAGCCCTCCCGTATTCACCCCTCCACTTT	CASSVEALPYSPLHF
TRBV12-3/TRBV12-4	NA	TRBJ1-5	NA	TGTGCCAGCAGTCTCACAAACAATCAGCCCCAGCATTTT	CASSLTNNQPQHF
TRBV6-5	NA	TRBJ1-6	NA	TGTGCCAGCAGTTACGTTTTGGATCCCAATTCACCCCTCCACTTT	CASSYVLDPNSPLHF
TRBV2	NA	TRBJ1-1	NA	TGTGCCAGCAGTCTGGACAGCCAATACACTGAAGCTTTCTTT	CASSLDSQYTEAFF
TRBV5-1	NA	TRBJ1-1	NA	TGTGCCAGCAGCACCCAGGGGAATCTGGGTGGGAACACTGAAGCTTTCTTT	CASSTQGNLGGNTEAFF
TRBV11-1	TRBD1	TRBJ1-2	NA	TGTGCCAGCAGTACGTTACAGGGGATGCCCTATGGCTACACCTTC	CASSTLQGMPYGYTF
TRBV20-1	NA	TRBJ1-4	many	TGCAGTGCTAGTTCTGGTGCAACTAATGAAAAACTGTTTTTT	CSASSGATNEKLFF
TRBV6-6	NA	TRBJ1-1	many	TGTGCCAGCAGACACGGACGTGAAGCTTTCTTT	CASRHGREAFF
TRBV25-1	TRBD1	TRBJ1-2	NA	TGTGCCAGCGTGGGACAGGGAGGTGGCTACACCTTC	CASVGQGGGYTF
TRBV19	TRBD1	TRBJ1-5	NA	TGTGCCAGTTCCGGGGGGGACAGGGGGCATCAGCCCCAGCATTTT	CASSGGDRGHQPQHF
TRBV19	NA	TRBJ1-5	few	TGTGCCAGTAGTATCCCAAGGACGGATCCCACAATCTCCCAGCATTTT	CASSIPRTDPTISQHF
TRBV29-1	TRBD1	TRBJ1-5	NA	TGCAGCGTTGAGGGACAGGGGGCCAGTCAGCCCCAGCATTTT	CSVEGQGASQPQHF
TRBV7-6	NA	TRBJ2-7	NA	TGTGCCAGCAGCCAGTTTACAGAGAACTCCTACGAGCAGTACTTC	CASSQFTENSYEQYF
TRBV7-2	NA	TRBJ1-1	many	TGTGCCAGCAGCCCAGCCGGGGGTAGTGAAGCTTTCTTT	CASSPAGGSEAFF
TRBV5-1	NA	TRBJ2-7	NA	TGCGCCAGCAGCTTGACAGGGAGTTTCAACGAGCAGTACTTC	CASSLTGSFNEQYF
TRBV12-3/TRBV12-4	NA	TRBJ1-2	many	TGTGCCAGCAGGTTCCTCGCCTATGGCTACACCTTC	CASRFLAYGYTF
TRBV7-3	TRBD1	TRBJ1-6	NA	TGTGCCAGCAGCTTATACAGCAGCCCAACCGACAGGGTGCGCTCACCCCTCCACTTT	CASSLYSSPTDRVRSPLHF
TRBV7-2	NA	TRBJ2-7	NA	TGTGCCAGCAGCTCGAACGGGGGGCAGCCCCAGCAGTACTTC	CASSSNGGQPQQYF
TRBV12-3/TRBV12-4	NA	TRBJ1-1	many	TGTGCCAGCAGCTTAAGGTGGGGCACTGAAGCTTTCTTT	CASSLRWGTEAFF
TRBV5-1	TRBD1	TRBJ1-5	once	TGCGCCAGCAGCTTCGGGACAGGCGATTATAGCAATCAGCCCCAGCATTTT	CASSFGTGDYSNQPQHF
TRBV29-1	NA	TRBJ2-7	few	TGCAGCGTTGGACTGGTCTCCTACGAGCAGTACTTC	CSVGLVSYEQYF
TRBV29-1	NA	TRBJ1-2	NA	TGCAGCGTTGCAGGGTCAGGGAATGGCTACACCTTC	CSVAGSGNGYTF
TRBV5-1	NA	TRBJ2-5	few	TGCGCCAGCAGCTTGGATAGGCAGGGAGAGACCCAGTACTTC	CASSLDRQGETQYF
TRBV7-2	TRBD2	TRBJ2-5	NA	TGTGCCAGCAGCCACGGTAGCGGGGGGGCACAGACCCAGTACTTC	CASSHGSGGAQTQYF
TRBV20-1	NA	TRBJ1-5	NA	TGCAGTGCTAGTACCACCGGGGATAGCAATCAGCCCCAGCATTTT	CSASTTGDSNQPQHF
TRBV7-9	TRBD2	TRBJ2-7	few	TGTGCCAGCAGCGCACCTCAACTAGCGGGGGGCTACGAGCAGTACTTC	CASSAPQLAGGYEQYF